The 18 T cell receptor beta chains below were found in one sample sequenced in a study of cytomegalovirus exposure and HLA in healthy donors. This table comes from immunoSEQ multiplex PCR, and its TCRdb copy is limited to in-frame clones, with some not included. This sample has around 300,000 clones; about 86% occur once, and the top ten carry 1%. The sample was PBMCs. The receptors were sampled from a woman between 18 and 30 years old in good health and CMV-seronegative.

This rearrangement joins TRBV7-8 to TRBJ1-5; D remains ambiguous. V dropped 1 base and J dropped 6 bases, with 7 bases sitting between them. CDR1 is SGHVS, CDR2 FQNEAQ, per germline. This CDR3 spans 13 amino acids. This chain's CDR3 is CASSLGEVQPQHF. In DNA, the CDR3 is TGTGCCAGCAGCTTAGGAGAGGTTCAGCCCCAGCATTTT.

This clone was counted a few times. This sequence joins TRBV2 and TRBJ1-5, with 10 nucleotides matching TRBD1. Germline CDR1 SNHLY, CDR2 FYNNEI. The trim removed 7 bases at V and 6 bases at J, leaving 6 bases unmatched. The CDR3 is 14 residues long. CDR3 sequence (DNA): TGTGCCAGCAATGTGGGACAGGGGAGTCAGCCCCAGCATTTT. Encoded protein: CASNVGQGSQPQHF. Variable domain in full (rest from reference TRBV2 and TRBJ1-5): EPEVTQTPSHQVTQMGQEVILRCVPISNHLYFYWYRQILGQKVEFLVSFYNNEISEKSEIFDDQFSVERPDGSNFTLKIRSTKLEDSAMYFCASNVGQGSQPQHFGDGTRLSIL.

The DNA of the CDR3 is TGTGCCAGTATGGCACAGGGAAACTATGGCTACACCTTC. Its translation: CASMAQGNYGYTF. The J gene is TRBJ1-2, the V gene TRBV19, with a possible D match to TRBD1 (6 bases). V lost 7 bases, J lost 2 bases, and 11 bases lay in between. CDR1 LNHDA and CDR2 SQIVND come from the germline V gene (reference sequence). The CDR3 length is 13 residues. The entire variable domain, with the rest obtained from reference TRBV19 and TRBJ1-2, is as follows: DGGITQSPKYLFRKEGQNVTLSCEQNLNHDAMYWYRQDPGQGLRLIYYSQIVNDFQKGDIAEGYSVSREKKESFPLTVTSAQKNPTAFYLCASMAQGNYGYTFGSGTRLTVV.

The chain recombines TRBV7-9 with TRBJ2-7; possible D gene TRBD2, 5 bases. Looked up from germline, CDR1 is SEHNR and CDR2 is FQNEAQ (reference sequence). V lost 8 bases, J lost 1 base, and 15 bases lay in between. The CDR3 length is 14 residues. The CDR3 spells CASPFGEESYEQYF. As DNA, the CDR3 is TGTGCCAGCCCGTTCGGGGAAGAGTCCTACGAGCAGTACTTC.

J is TRBJ2-1 and V is TRBV7-2; perhaps TRBD1 as D (6 bases). The CDR3 loop spans 15 amino acids. V was cut by 6 bases and J by 5 bases, with 17 bases left in between. Germline V gene data show CDR1 as SGHTA and CDR2 as FQGNSA. CDR3 in DNA: TGTGCCAGCAGTCCAAACGGACAGCCCAACAATGAGCAGTTCTTC. It specifies CASSPNGQPNNEQFF.

The V gene is TRBV4-1, the J gene TRBJ2-7, with TRBD2 matching over 7 bases. Germline lookup yields CDR1 MGHRA and CDR2 YSYEKL. V was clipped by 0 bases and J by 0 bases; unmatched bases: 8. The CDR3 contains 17 residues. DNA for the CDR3: TGCGCCAGCAGCCAAGATTGGGCTAGCGGCATCTCCTACGAGCAGTACTTC. This encodes CASSQDWASGISYEQYF.

The chain uses TRBV5-1 and TRBJ1-2, with D perhaps matching TRBD1 (6 bases). The CDR3 is made up of 16 amino acids. Germline CDR1 and CDR2: SGHRS and YFSETQ. The V end was cut by 1 base, the J end by 4 bases, with 17 bases between. CDR3 residues: CASSLNLNLDSYGYTF. Here the CDR3 DNA reads TGCGCCAGCAGCTTGAATTTGAATCTGGACAGCTATGGCTACACCTTC.

This clone has only a few counts. The chain links TRBV11-3 to TRBJ1-1; D is undetermined. V shed 6 bases and J shed 1 base, with 9 bases lying between them. The CDR3 consists of 13 residues. Germline values: CDR1 SGHNT, CDR2 YENEEA. The CDR3 nucleotides are TGTGCCAGCAGGTTGACTGAGAACACTGAAGCTTTCTTT. Protein: CASRLTENTEAFF.

The rearrangement uses TRBV29-1 and TRBJ1-2; D perhaps matches TRBD1 (5 bases). CDR1 is SQVTM, CDR2 ANQGSEA, per germline. V lost 0 bases, J lost 5 bases, and 13 bases lay in between. The CDR3 runs 14 residues. The CDR3 here is CSVEDRGDVYGYTF. For the CDR3, the DNA is TGCAGCGTTGAAGACCGGGGGGACGTATATGGCTACACCTTC. Full variable domain (outside the CDR3, taken from reference TRBV29-1 and TRBJ1-2): SAVISQKPSRDICQRGTSLTIQCQVDSQVTMMFWYRQQPGQSLTLIATANQGSEATYESGFVIDKFPISRPNLTFSTLTVSNMSPEDSSIYLCSVEDRGDVYGYTFGSGTRLTVV.

This clone has more than one count but fewer than ten. The J gene is TRBJ2-3, the V gene TRBV19; 7 positions agree with TRBD2. CDR1 is LNHDA and CDR2 is SQIVND in the germline V gene (reference sequence). The CDR3 has 14 residues. The V segment lost 7 bases and the J segment 6 bases; nucleotides outside the gene matches: 10. The CDR3 spells CASMGRELRDTQYF. CDR3 coding DNA: TGTGCCAGTATGGGGCGGGAGCTAAGGGATACGCAGTATTTT.

Only a few counts were recorded for this clone. The chain carries TRBV14 and TRBJ1-5; unclear D gene. CDR3 length: 13 amino acids. V was shortened by 4 bases and J by 0 bases, with 4 bases between the two germline ends. Germline CDR1 SGHDN, CDR2 FVKESK. CDR3 region: CASSRDSNQPQHF. In DNA form, the CDR3 reads TGTGCCAGCAGCCGCGATAGCAATCAGCCCCAGCATTTT.

This chain joins TRBV9 and TRBJ1-3, with TRBD1 as a possible D gene (5 bases). Germline V gene sequence: CDR1 SGDLS, CDR2 YYNGEE. This CDR3 region has 19 residues. Trimming took 1 base from V and 0 from J, leaving 20 bases between them. CDR3 in amino acids: CASSVSFSGGASSGNTIYF. The CDR3 coding sequence is TGTGCCAGCAGCGTATCTTTCTCGGGAGGGGCAAGCTCTGGAAACACCATATATTTT. Based on the CDR3 plus reference TRBV9 and TRBJ1-3, the full variable domain is DSGVTQTPKHLITATGQRVTLRCSPRSGDLSVYWYQQSLDQGLQFLIQYYNGEERAKGNILERFSAQQFPDLHSELNLSSLELGDSALYFCASSVSFSGGASSGNTIYFGEGSWLTVV.

The rearrangement links TRBV5-1 to TRBJ1-4; 7 nucleotides match TRBD1. The CDR3 covers 14 residues. CDR1 is SGHRS and CDR2 is YFSETQ in the germline V gene. Losses at the gene ends were 2 bases for V and 3 bases for J; bases not matched to a gene: 1. CDR3 sequence reads: CASSFRGANEKLFF. The CDR3 coding sequence is TGCGCCAGCAGCTTCAGGGGGGCTAATGAAAAACTGTTTTTT.

This clone was recorded once. DNA of the CDR3: TGCGCCAGCAGCCAATCCGGACAGCGCTACTATGGCTACACCTTC. It specifies CASSQSGQRYYGYTF. The chain is built from TRBV4-3 and TRBJ1-2, with a possible D match to TRBD1 (6 bases). The germline gives CDR1 LGHNA, CDR2 YSLEER. The CDR3 length is 15 residues. V was cut by 2 bases and J by 3 bases, with 13 bases left in between.

This chain connects TRBV25-1 to TRBJ2-2; 11 positions match TRBD1. The CDR3 has 15 amino acids. V shed 10 bases, J shed 0 bases, and the junction held 4 bases outside the gene matches. Germline V gives CDR1 MGHDK, CDR2 SYGVNS. The CDR3 sequence: CATRGQGANTGELFF. The CDR3 coding sequence is TGTGCCACCAGGGGACAGGGGGCGAACACCGGGGAGCTGTTTTTT. The variable domain in full, with the rest retrieved from reference TRBV25-1 and TRBJ2-2, is EADIYQTPRYLVIGTGKKITLECSQTMGHDKMYWYQQDPGMELHLIHYSYGVNSTEKGDLSSESTVSRIRTEHFPLTLESARPSHTSQYLCATRGQGANTGELFFGEGSRLTVL.

The chain links TRBV28 to TRBJ1-2; D remains unclear. Germline values: CDR1 MDHEN, CDR2 SYDVKM. The CDR3 covers 14 residues. V lost 2 bases to trimming and J lost 5 bases, with 12 bases between them. The chain's CDR3 is CASSLILRYYGYTF. The CDR3 DNA follows: TGTGCCAGCAGTTTAATATTACGGTATTATGGCTACACCTTC.

This chain connects TRBV11-3 to TRBJ2-1; 10 bases are a match to TRBD2. The CDR3 covers 17 residues. V gave up 5 bases and J gave up 0 bases; unmatched junction bases: 7. The germline gives CDR1 SGHNT, CDR2 YENEEA. The DNA for the CDR3 is TGTGCCAGCAGCGCCACTAGCGGGGCAAACTCCTACAATGAGCAGTTCTTC. It yields the protein CASSATSGANSYNEQFF.

This chain uses TRBV9 with TRBJ2-7; no definite D call. From germline, CDR1 is SGDLS and CDR2 YYNGEE. This CDR3 spans 14 amino acids. V dropped 0 bases and J dropped 1 base, with 8 bases sitting between them. As DNA, the CDR3 is TGTGCCAGCAGCGTAGGGGTGACATCCTACGAGCAGTACTTC. Protein sequence: CASSVGVTSYEQYF. Together with reference TRBV9 and TRBJ2-7, the CDR3 gives the full variable domain: DSGVTQTPKHLITATGQRVTLRCSPRSGDLSVYWYQQSLDQGLQFLIQYYNGEERAKGNILERFSAQQFPDLHSELNLSSLELGDSALYFCASSVGVTSYEQYFGPGTRLTVT.